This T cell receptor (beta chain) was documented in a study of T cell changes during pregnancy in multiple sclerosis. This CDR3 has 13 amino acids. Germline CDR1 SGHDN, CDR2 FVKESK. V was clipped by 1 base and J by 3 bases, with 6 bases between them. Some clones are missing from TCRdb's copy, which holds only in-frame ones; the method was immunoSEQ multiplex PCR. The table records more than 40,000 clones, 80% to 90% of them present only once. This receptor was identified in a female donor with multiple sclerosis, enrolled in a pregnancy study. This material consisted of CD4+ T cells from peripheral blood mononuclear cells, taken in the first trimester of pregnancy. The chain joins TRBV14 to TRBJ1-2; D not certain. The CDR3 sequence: CASSQVADYGYTF. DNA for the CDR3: TGTGCCAGCAGCCAAGTGGCGGACTATGGCTACACCTTC.